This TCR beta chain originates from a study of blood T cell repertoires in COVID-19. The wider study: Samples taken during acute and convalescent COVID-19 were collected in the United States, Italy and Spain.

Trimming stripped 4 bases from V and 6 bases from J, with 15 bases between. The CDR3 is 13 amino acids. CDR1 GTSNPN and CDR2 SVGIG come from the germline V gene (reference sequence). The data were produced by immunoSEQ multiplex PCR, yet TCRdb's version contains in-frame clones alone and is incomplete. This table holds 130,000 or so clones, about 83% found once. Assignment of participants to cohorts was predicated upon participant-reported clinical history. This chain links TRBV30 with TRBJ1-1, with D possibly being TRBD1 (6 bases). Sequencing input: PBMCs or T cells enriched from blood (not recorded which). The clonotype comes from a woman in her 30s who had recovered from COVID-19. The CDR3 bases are TGTGCCTGGACCGGGGACACAGCTTCTGAAGCTTTCTTT. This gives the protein CAWTGDTASEAFF.